This TCR beta chain came from a study of human thymus T cells. Study-level points and caveats: Unrelated individuals had highly overlapping thymic repertoires, as reported in related research. Among thymic and blood repertoires, usage of V and J genes appeared biased.

Profiling relied on immunoSEQ multiplex PCR, and the TCRdb table lists in-frame clones only, not all of them. The table lists around 130,000 clones, around 94% of them singletons. Resections were taken during corrective heart surgery, and the thymus tissue came from these. Among the donors, all were healthy Finnish infants having corrective surgery for congenital heart defects. Note on this clone: The antigen is not known.

This CDR3 has 17 residues. Germline V gene data show CDR1 as MDHEN and CDR2 as SYDVKM. V shed 3 bases, J shed 4 bases, and the junction held 8 bases outside the gene matches. The sample comprised thymus tissue. This chain connects TRBV28 to TRBJ2-2; TRBD2 matches at 10 bases. The TCR originated in a boy less than two years old with a congenital heart defect but otherwise immunologically healthy. The CDR3 spells CASSFILAGAPTGELFF. The CDR3 bases are TGTGCCAGCAGTTTTATCCTAGCGGGGGCCCCCACCGGGGAGCTGTTTTTT. Using reference TRBV28 and TRBJ2-2 for the parts outside the CDR3, the full variable domain is DVKVTQSSRYLVKRTGEKVFLECVQDMDHENMFWYRQDPGLGLRLIYFSYDVKMKEKGDIPEGYSVSREKKERFSLILESASTNQTSMYLCASSFILAGAPTGELFFGEGSRLTVL.